These 7 T cell receptor beta chains originate from one sample sequenced in a study of cytomegalovirus exposure and HLA in healthy donors (dated by TCRdb to 2015 to 2018). The library was prepared using the immunoSEQ multiplex PCR assay. A mixture of 60 forward primers for TCR Vbeta segments and 13 reverse primers for TCR Jbeta segments was used in the multiplex PCR. The clones in this table, taken by TCRdb from immuneACCESS, are in-frame only. Not every clone is retained; where verified, under half of the shortfall comes from an unresolved V gene, and the cause of the rest is unknown. In this sample the table shows 150,000 to 200,000 clones, 70% to 90% of which occur a single time. 1.5% to 2% of the sample is in the top ten clones. The sample taken for sequencing was PBMCs. The receptor source for this set is a woman aged 18-29 years in good health and CMV-seronegative.

The gene calls are TRBV18 and TRBJ1-5, with D perhaps matching TRBD1 (5 bases). Germline loops: CDR1 KGHSH, CDR2 LQKENI. V lost 5 bases, J lost 6 bases, and 11 bases lay in between. This CDR3 is 13 amino acids long. The CDR3 coding sequence is TGTGCCAGCTCAGGGGGGGTTACTCAGCCCCAGCATTTT. It translates to CASSGGVTQPQHF.

The gene calls are TRBV6-1 and TRBJ1-2; 9 bases map to TRBD1. The CDR3 covers 13 residues. J lost 2 bases, V lost 8 bases, and 3 bases had no gene match. Germline-derived CDR1 and CDR2 are MNHNS and SASEGT. Here the CDR3 reads CASRDRANYGYTF. DNA for the CDR3: TGTGCCAGCCGGGACAGGGCGAACTATGGCTACACCTTC.

The chain recombines TRBV11-2 with TRBJ1-5; D is uncertain. The CDR3 is 13 residues long. CDR1 and CDR2 from the germline V gene are SGHAT and FQNNGV. Trimming took off 1 base at V and 1 base at J, with 2 bases between the two ends. CDR3 in amino acids: CASSLASNQPQHF. CDR3 DNA: TGTGCCAGCAGCTTAGCGAGCAATCAGCCCCAGCATTTT.

The rearrangement joins TRBV7-2 to TRBJ2-1; no firm D call. The CDR3 spans 13 residues. Germline V gene sequence: CDR1 SGHTA, CDR2 FQGNSA. V gave up 5 bases and J gave up 4 bases, with 9 bases separating them. Here the CDR3 reads CASSLDGYNEQFF. CDR3 nucleotides: TGTGCCAGCAGCCTTGACGGGTACAATGAGCAGTTCTTC. Using reference TRBV7-2 and TRBJ2-1 for the parts outside the CDR3, the full variable domain is GAGVSQSPSNKVTEKGKDVELRCDPISGHTALYWYRQSLGQGLEFLIYFQGNSAPDKSGLPSDRFSAERTGGSVSTLTIQRTQQEDSAVYLCASSLDGYNEQFFGPGTRLTVL.

The chain employs TRBV6-1 and TRBJ1-2, with D perhaps matching TRBD1 (5 bases). V lost 7 bases, J lost 3 bases, and 15 bases lay in between. This CDR3 region has 14 residues. The germline V gene encodes CDR1 MNHNS and CDR2 SASEGT. The CDR3 loop is CASIGDRLYYGYTF. The CDR3 nucleotides are TGTGCCAGCATTGGAGACAGACTCTACTATGGCTACACCTTC.

The genes are TRBV25-1 and TRBJ2-5, with a possible D match to TRBD2 (6 bases). V was shortened by 2 bases and J by 2 bases, with 18 bases between the two germline ends. This CDR3 has 17 residues. CDR1 MGHDK and CDR2 SYGVNS come from the germline V gene. CDR3 loop: CASSEGPRGAVQETQYF. The DNA for the CDR3 is TGTGCCAGCAGTGAAGGCCCCCGCGGGGCTGTTCAAGAGACCCAGTACTTC. The variable domain in full, with the rest retrieved from reference TRBV25-1 and TRBJ2-5, is EADIYQTPRYLVIGTGKKITLECSQTMGHDKMYWYQQDPGMELHLIHYSYGVNSTEKGDLSSESTVSRIRTEHFPLTLESARPSHTSQYLCASSEGPRGAVQETQYFGPGTRLLVL.

This chain links TRBV29-1 with TRBJ1-2; possibly TRBD1 for D (5 bases). This CDR3 is 15 amino acids long. Germline CDR1 is SQVTM and CDR2 is ANQGSEA. V was shortened by 2 bases and J by 6 bases, with 19 bases between the two germline ends. The CDR3 sequence is CSVELLGGALHGYTF. The CDR3 DNA follows: TGCAGCGTTGAATTGTTGGGAGGGGCGCTTCATGGCTACACCTTC.